The table lists the clone carrying this T cell receptor (beta chain) with many counts. The CDR3 totals 14 residues. V dropped 8 bases and J dropped 2; count of bases not matched to a gene: 6. CDR1 is SGHRS, CDR2 YFSETQ, per germline. TCRdb reprocessed the 5' RACE reads with MiXCR, giving one entry per CDR3 protein. This sample carries 150,000 to 200,000 distinct CDR3 sequences, about a sixth of them seen once, and the ten largest clones take over 7%. This sample stems from a study of CD8 T cells in ankylosing spondylitis. The V and J genes are TRBV5-1 and TRBJ2-3, with 9 bases matching TRBD2. This sequence was found in a male donor with ankylosing spondylitis or in good health (not recorded which). The sequencing input was blood, either unsorted or a sorted T cell fraction (not recorded which). CDR3 sequence: CASTSSGDTDTQYF. The CDR3 nucleotides read TGCGCCAGTACGTCTAGCGGGGACACAGATACGCAGTATTTT.